This is a list of T cell receptor beta chains from one sample in a study of cytomegalovirus exposure and HLA in healthy donors. Clones were sequenced by immunoSEQ multiplex PCR, and TCRdb holds only the in-frame ones, with some missing. The table has about 150,000 clones, roughly three quarters seen once. The sequencing input was PBMCs. The source of these receptors is a male donor in good health and CMV-seronegative. Each CDR3 is given with its conserved first and last residue. The D gene is left open where the match is weak. Rows may omit the clone size; those that give it use once, few, many or a size class.

j_gene,abundance,d_gene,v_gene,CDR3nt,CDR3aa
TRBJ1-5,.,TRBD1,TRBV7-2,TGTGCCAGCAGCTTAGGGGGACAGGACCCCATCGTGGATTTT,CASSLGGQDPIVDF
TRBJ2-7,.,TRBD2,TRBV27,TGTGCCAGCAGTTTGGGGCAGGGAGGGTTATACGAGCAGTACTTC,CASSLGQGGLYEQYF
TRBJ1-6,.,TRBD1,TRBV9,TGTGCCAGCCGGGCCGGGACAGGGGAATCACCCCTCCACTTT,CASRAGTGESPLHF
TRBJ2-1,.,TRBD2,TRBV9,TGTGCCAGCAGCGTAGCTGTCGGGGGGGTCCCCAATGAGCAGTTCTTC,CASSVAVGGVPNEQFF
TRBJ2-7,.,.,TRBV6-1,TGTGCCAGCAGTGAAATGCGATACCCCTACGAGCAGTACTTC,CASSEMRYPYEQYF
TRBJ2-7,.,.,TRBV12-5,TGTGCTAGTGGGAGCGATTTGGGAGGCTACGAGCAGTACTTC,CASGSDLGGYEQYF
TRBJ2-4,.,TRBD1,TRBV7-9,TGTGCCAGCACACTAGAGGCCGACAGGGACATTCAGTACTTC,CASTLEADRDIQYF
TRBJ2-4,.,TRBD2,TRBV13,TGTGCCAGCAGCACCCCAGGGAGGGAAAACATTCAGTACTTC,CASSTPGRENIQYF
TRBJ1-1,.,TRBD1,TRBV27,TGTGCCAGCAGTAAGACAGGGGGTTCTGAAGCTTTCTTT,CASSKTGGSEAFF
TRBJ1-6,few,.,TRBV7-6,TGTGCCAGCAGCTCCCTCGGGGGAAGTGATTCACCCCTCCACTTT,CASSSLGGSDSPLHF
TRBJ2-7,once,TRBD2,TRBV7-6,TGTGCCAGCAGCTTATATGGTAGCGGGGGGGGCGAGCAGTACTTC,CASSLYGSGGGEQYF
TRBJ2-2,.,.,TRBV7-9,TGTGCCAGCAGCGCCCCGGGTGTTCCCGGGGAGCTGTTTTTT,CASSAPGVPGELFF
TRBJ1-6,few,TRBD1,TRBV5-6,TGTGCCAGCAGCTTGACAGGGGCTAAGAATTCACCCCTCCACTTT,CASSLTGAKNSPLHF
TRBJ1-2,.,.,TRBV11-2,TGTGCCAGCAGCTTAGATGGCAGTGGCTACACCTTC,CASSLDGSGYTF
TRBJ2-2,.,.,TRBV21-1,TGTGCCAGCACCAGCAAAATAGGCGGGGCAGGGGGCAGGACCGGGGAGCTGTTTTTT,CASTSKIGGAGGRTGELFF
TRBJ1-3,.,.,TRBV5-1,TGCGCCAGCAGCTTGGACGGTTGGGGAGAGGAAAACACCATATATTTT,CASSLDGWGEENTIYF
TRBJ2-7,many,TRBD2,TRBV10-2,TGCGCCAGCAGTGAGGGACTAGCGGGGGGACAACCCTACGAGCAGTACTTC,CASSEGLAGGQPYEQYF
TRBJ2-7,.,TRBD2,TRBV10-1,TGCGCCAGCAGTGCGGGACTAGCGGGGGAGACCTACGAGCAGTACTTC,CASSAGLAGETYEQYF
TRBJ2-1,once,TRBD2,TRBV27,TGTGCCAGCAGTTTCGCTAGCGGGGGGGCCCCCCCCTACAATGAGCAGTTCTTC,CASSFASGGAPPYNEQFF
TRBJ1-2,.,.,TRBV18,TGTGCCAGCTCACCTTCGGCAGGGGAAAACTATGGCTACACCTTC,CASSPSAGENYGYTF
TRBJ2-6,.,TRBD1,TRBV7-9,TGTGCCAGCAGCTCGGTGGGGACAGGTCATCCCGGGGCCAACGTCCTGACTTTC,CASSSVGTGHPGANVLTF
TRBJ1-3,.,.,TRBV4-2,TGTGCCAGCAGCCAAGACAGCTCTGGAAACACCATATATTTT,CASSQDSSGNTIYF
TRBJ1-2,.,.,TRBV5-1,TGCGCCAGCAGCTTGGGCGGAAACTATGGCTACACCTTC,CASSLGGNYGYTF
TRBJ2-5,once,TRBD1,TRBV6-6,TGTGCCAGCAGTCTACAGGGGGAACAGCGGGAGACCCAGTACTTC,CASSLQGEQRETQYF
TRBJ1-6,.,TRBD1,TRBV2,TGTGCCAGCAGTGAAGTAGGGGGGACAGGGGAATCACCCCTCCACTTT,CASSEVGGTGESPLHF
TRBJ2-1,.,.,TRBV9,TGTGCCAGCAGCGTAGTGGGGGGTGTGAATGAGCAGTTCTTC,CASSVVGGVNEQFF
TRBJ2-5,.,TRBD1,TRBV11-1,TGTGCCAGCAGATCGGACAGGGTCAAACAAGAGACCCAGTACTTC,CASRSDRVKQETQYF
TRBJ1-1,few,TRBD1,TRBV9,TGTGCCAGCAGCCATTCACAGGGGACTGAAGCTTTCTTT,CASSHSQGTEAFF
TRBJ2-1,.,TRBD1,TRBV5-1,TGCGCCAGCAGCCTAACTTCGAGACAGGGGGCCGATGAGCAGTTCTTC,CASSLTSRQGADEQFF
TRBJ1-2,.,TRBD1,TRBV18,TGTGCCAGCTCACCCGGGACAGGGTCCCGAGGCTACACCTTC,CASSPGTGSRGYTF
TRBJ1-2,.,.,TRBV18,TGTGCCAGCTCACCAGACAGTAACTATGGCTACACCTTC,CASSPDSNYGYTF
TRBJ2-7,.,TRBD1,TRBV6-6,TGTGCCAGCAGTTACGGGCAGGGGGCCCCCTACGAGCAGTACTTC,CASSYGQGAPYEQYF
TRBJ1-1,.,.,TRBV30,TGTGCCTGGAGTGTGGCCCGGGCGGGGTACACTGAAGCTTTCTTT,CAWSVARAGYTEAFF
TRBJ2-7,.,TRBD1,TRBV29-1,TGCAGCGCTGGGGGGGGGACAGGGGCCTACGAGCAGTACTTC,CSAGGGTGAYEQYF
TRBJ2-7,.,.,TRBV13,TGTGCCAGCAGCCTACTCAGCGGGTCTTCGGGGGAGCAGTACTTC,CASSLLSGSSGEQYF
TRBJ1-6,.,.,TRBV6-6,TGTGCCAGCAGTCCTGGCGACAGAACTAATTCACCCCTCCACTTT,CASSPGDRTNSPLHF
TRBJ2-7,.,.,TRBV4-3,TGCGCCAGCAGCCAAGATTCATCCAGGATCTCCTACGAGCAGTACTTC,CASSQDSSRISYEQYF
TRBJ1-3,few,.,TRBV4-3,TGCGCCAGCAGCCAAGAGAGGGACACATCGGGCACCATATATTTT,CASSQERDTSGTIYF
TRBJ1-6,.,TRBD1,TRBV11-3,TGTGCCAGCAGCGCCTGGACAGGGGAGCAGGGTTCACCCCTCCACTTT,CASSAWTGEQGSPLHF
TRBJ2-3,.,TRBD2,TRBV4-3,TGCGCCAGCAGCCCCGGCGGGAGACGCACAGATACGCAGTATTTT,CASSPGGRRTDTQYF
TRBJ1-2,.,TRBD1,TRBV7-2,TGTGCCAGCAGCAGGGACAGGGGCTTGTATGGCTACACCTTC,CASSRDRGLYGYTF
TRBJ1-1,.,.,TRBV18,TGTGCCAGCTCACCAATGGCATTCACAATGAACACTGAAGCTTTCTTT,CASSPMAFTMNTEAFF
TRBJ2-5,.,TRBD1,TRBV15,TGTGCCACCAGCAGGGACAGGGCTCAGGAGACCCAGTACTTC,CATSRDRAQETQYF
TRBJ1-1,.,TRBD1,TRBV6-6,TGTGCCAGCAGTACAGGGACAGGGGGCAACACTGAAGCTTTCTTT,CASSTGTGGNTEAFF
TRBJ1-1,once,TRBD1,TRBV7-2,TGTGCCAGCAGCAATATCAGGGGGGTTGAAGCTTTCTTT,CASSNIRGVEAFF
TRBJ1-2,.,TRBD1,TRBV27,TGTGCCAGCAGCGGGGGACAGGCGCCCTATGGCTACACCTTC,CASSGGQAPYGYTF
TRBJ2-1,once,TRBD2,TRBV28,TGTGCCAGCAGTTTATCAACTAGCGGGGGGGCCAATGAGCAGTTCTTC,CASSLSTSGGANEQFF
TRBJ2-2,.,TRBD1,TRBV5-1,TGCGCCAGCAGGCCAGATGGACAGGGGGCCGGGGAGCTGTTTTTT,CASRPDGQGAGELFF
TRBJ1-2,once,TRBD1,TRBV5-5,TGTGCCAGCATACAGGGGGATGGCTATGGCTACACCTTC,CASIQGDGYGYTF
TRBJ2-7,.,TRBD2,TRBV12-5,TGTGCTAGTAAGACTAGCGGGGGGATGGAGGAGCAGTACTTC,CASKTSGGMEEQYF
TRBJ1-1,.,.,TRBV5-1,TGCGCCAGCAGCGCGACCAGCGGGGGGGGGACTGAAGCTTTCTTT,CASSATSGGGTEAFF
TRBJ1-4,.,TRBD1,TRBV9,TGTGCCAGCAGCCGGGACAGGGGGAATGAAAAACTGTTTTTT,CASSRDRGNEKLFF
TRBJ2-1,.,.,TRBV7-9,TGTGCCACCCTCGGACCGGACAGTCAGTTCTTC,CATLGPDSQFF
TRBJ1-1,medium-sized,TRBD1,TRBV6-5,TGTGCCAGCAGTTATCAGGGGGCGCACACTGAAGCTTTCTTT,CASSYQGAHTEAFF